This T cell receptor beta chain was captured in a study of blood T cell repertoires in COVID-19. For the study at large: Italy, Spain and the United States were the sources of the convalescent and acute COVID-19 samples. From T cells, B-cell-depleted T cells, or PBMCs came the material, which was cDNA or gDNA.

Per the authors' pipeline: Researchers report that nucleated cell counts were estimated from reference gene primer amplification. TCRdb keeps only in-frame clones here, not all; method: immunoSEQ multiplex PCR. The DNA was the basis for D and trimming; V, J and clone size are from that table. The sample has fewer than 250,000 clones, around four fifths seen once; the top ten hold approximately 4.5%. CDR1 and CDR2 (germline): SGHVS, FQNEAQ. V was clipped by 4 bases and J by 3 bases, with 4 bases between them. CDR3 length equals 11 residues. Sequencing was performed on peripheral blood. This chain joins TRBV7-8 and TRBJ2-7; D uncertain. This receptor was taken from a woman in her 70s with acute or convalescent COVID-19. In DNA form, the CDR3 reads TGTGCCAGCAGCTCTGTCTACGAGCAGTACTTC. As protein: CASSSVYEQYF. Looking up the rest from reference TRBV7-8 and TRBJ2-7 gives the full variable domain: GAGVSQSPRYKVAKRGQDVALRCDPISGHVSLFWYQQALGQGPEFLTYFQNEAQLDKSGLPSDRFFAERPEGSVSTLKIQRTQQEDSAVYLCASSSVYEQYFGPGTRLTVT.